The 30 T cell receptor beta chains below were found in one sample sequenced in a study of blood T cell repertoires in COVID-19. The protocol was immunoSEQ multiplex PCR, while the TCRdb copy is restricted to in-frame clones and leaves out a portion. Here the sample spans around 130,000 clones, around 91% being singletons. Specimen: peripheral blood. These receptors were taken from a man between 65 and 85 years old with active or convalescent COVID-19.

This chain joins TRBV18 and TRBJ1-1; unclear D gene. The CDR3 runs 12 residues. The V gene lost 6 bases and the J gene lost 5 bases, with 10 bases spanning the gap. Per the germline V gene, CDR1 is KGHSH and CDR2 is LQKENI. For the CDR3, the DNA is TGTGCCAGCTCTCACCGGGGAACTGAAGCTTTCTTT. It yields the protein CASSHRGTEAFF.

This clone was detected ten times or more. This sequence joins TRBV3-1 (or the pseudogene TRBV3-2) and TRBJ1-2; TRBD1 matches at 10 bases. CDR1 and CDR2 from the germline V gene are LGHDT and YNNKEL (reference sequence). V trimming: 4 bases; J trimming: 4 bases; junction bases outside the gene matches: 6. This CDR3 is built from 15 residues. CDR3 sequence: CASSRDRGHSYGYTF. CDR3 sequence (DNA): TGTGCCAGCAGCCGTGACAGGGGGCATAGCTATGGCTACACCTTC.

The gene calls are TRBV7-9 and TRBJ2-3; 7 nucleotides match TRBD2. Germline trimming cut 5 bases from V and 6 bases from J; bases unmatched to any gene: 8. CDR1 is SEHNR and CDR2 is FQNEAQ in the germline V gene (reference sequence). This CDR3 has 14 residues. CDR3 in amino acids: CASSRGLVGDTQYF. CDR3 nucleotides: TGTGCCAGCAGCCGAGGACTAGTCGGGGATACGCAGTATTTT. Filled out from reference TRBV7-9 and TRBJ2-3, the complete variable domain reads DTGVSQNPRHKITKRGQNVTFRCDPISEHNRLYWYRQTLGQGPEFLTYFQNEAQLEKSRLLSDRFSAERPKGSFSTLEIQRTEQGDSAMYLCASSRGLVGDTQYFGPGTRLTVL.

The chain links TRBV19 to TRBJ2-3, with D unresolved. V was shortened by 10 bases and J by 2 bases, with 10 bases between the two germline ends. CDR1 LNHDA and CDR2 SQIVND come from the germline V gene (reference sequence). This CDR3 has 12 amino acids. The CDR3 DNA is TGTGCCACCGACGGAGACACAGATACGCAGTATTTT. This encodes CATDGDTDTQYF.

The rearrangement uses TRBV19 and TRBJ1-1; D is unresolved. CDR3 size: 15 residues. The germline V and J ends were trimmed by 7 bases and 5 bases, with 20 bases remaining between them. Per germline, CDR1 LNHDA and CDR2 SQIVND (reference sequence). The CDR3 DNA sequence: TGTGCCAGTAACTCCCCTTCGGCGGGTAAGACTGAAGCTTTCTTT. This sequence encodes CASNSPSAGKTEAFF. Filled out from reference TRBV19 and TRBJ1-1, the complete variable domain reads DGGITQSPKYLFRKEGQNVTLSCEQNLNHDAMYWYRQDPGQGLRLIYYSQIVNDFQKGDIAEGYSVSREKKESFPLTVTSAQKNPTAFYLCASNSPSAGKTEAFFGQGTRLTVV.

In regard to this clone: A junction end diverges from the germline sequence, so it may reflect a read error. The chain links TRBV27 to TRBJ2-3; D gene unclear. CDR1 and CDR2 (germline): MNHEY, SMNVEV (reference sequence). The CDR3 spans 15 residues. The CDR3 reads CASSLSSRSTDTQYF. DNA for the CDR3: TGTGCCAGCAGTCTATCTTCCCGGAGCACAGATACGCAGTATTTT.

The chain is built from TRBV3-1 (or the pseudogene TRBV3-2) and TRBJ1-1; 8 bases match TRBD1. The CDR3 has 15 amino acids. Germline-derived CDR1 and CDR2 are LGHDT and YNNKEL (reference sequence). With V trimmed by 2 bases and J by 11 bases, 13 bases remained unmatched. CDR3 loop: CASSQSSGGFFDAFF. The CDR3 DNA follows: TGTGCCAGCAGCCAATCTTCAGGGGGCTTTTTCGACGCTTTCTTT.

The chain joins TRBV29-1 to TRBJ2-3, with a possible D match to TRBD2 (5 bases). V lost 7 bases and J lost 0, with 11 bases in between. The germline gives CDR1 SQVTM, CDR2 ANQGSEA. This CDR3 region has 13 residues. This chain's CDR3 is CSAGISSTDTQYF. CDR3 sequence (DNA): TGCAGCGCGGGAATCTCTAGCACAGATACGCAGTATTTT.

This rearrangement joins TRBV2 to TRBJ1-3; TRBD1 is a possible D gene (5 bases). Germline V lookup: CDR1 SNHLY, CDR2 FYNNEI. CDR3 size: 14 residues. V lost 4 bases to trimming and J lost 0 bases, with 7 bases between them. The CDR3 nucleotides read TGTGCCAGCAGTGCCGACAGCTCTGGAAACACCATATATTTT. Amino acids: CASSADSSGNTIYF.

V gene TRBV6-1 combines with J gene TRBJ1-5; D remains unclear. This CDR3 spans 16 amino acids. V lost 2 bases to trimming and J lost 7 bases, with 18 bases between them. CDR1 MNHNS and CDR2 SASEGT come from the germline V gene. CDR3 protein: CASSENGRGPGQPQHF. The CDR3 coding sequence is TGTGCCAGCAGTGAAAACGGTCGAGGGCCAGGACAGCCCCAGCATTTT.

V is TRBV28 and J is TRBJ1-5; TRBD1 agrees at 7 bases. Germline V gene sequence: CDR1 MDHEN, CDR2 SYDVKM. V was pared by 5 bases and J by 6 bases, with 10 bases of the junction left unmatched. The CDR3 contains 15 residues. Here the CDR3 reads CASSATGTELQPQHF. The CDR3 coding sequence is TGTGCCAGCAGTGCTACTGGGACAGAACTTCAGCCCCAGCATTTT.

The gene calls are TRBV5-8 and TRBJ1-1; D not certain. The germline V gene has CDR1 SGHTS and CDR2 YDEGEE. V was clipped by 1 base and J by 3 bases, with 7 bases between them. The CDR3 runs 13 residues. CDR3 sequence reads: CASSLTFDTEAFF. The CDR3 DNA is TGTGCCAGCAGCTTGACATTCGACACTGAAGCTTTCTTT.

This clone appeared once. The chain has TRBV6-5 and TRBJ2-7; a possible D gene is TRBD2 (6 bases). Per germline, CDR1 MNHEY and CDR2 SVGAGI. Trimming pared 2 bases from V and 2 bases from J, leaving 13 bases between. The CDR3 is made up of 15 amino acids. Written as DNA, the CDR3 is TGTGCCAGCAGTTACGGGACTCCCATGCCCTACGAGCAGTACTTC. Amino acids: CASSYGTPMPYEQYF.

The genes are TRBV6-6 and TRBJ2-3; tentative D call: TRBD1 (5 bases). The CDR3 runs 15 residues. Trimming pared 4 bases from V and 0 bases from J, leaving 11 bases between. CDR1 MNHNY and CDR2 SVGAGI come from the germline V gene (reference sequence). The CDR3 loop reads CASSLQDTSTDTQYF. DNA for the CDR3: TGTGCCAGCAGTTTACAGGACACCAGCACAGATACGCAGTATTTT.

The J gene is TRBJ2-7, the V gene TRBV11-2, with 11 nucleotides matching TRBD2. Germline CDR1 reads SGHAT; CDR2 reads FQNNGV. This CDR3 has 18 residues. V trimming: 7 bases; J trimming: 0 bases; junction bases outside the gene matches: 14. The CDR3 DNA reads TGTGCCAGCAACCATCCGGGACTAGCGGAATTAAGCTCCTACGAGCAGTACTTC. This translates into CASNHPGLAELSSYEQYF.

The chain has TRBV7-8 and TRBJ2-3; 9 positions agree with TRBD1. V trimming: 5 bases; J trimming: 4 bases; junction bases outside the gene matches: 10. The germline V gene encodes CDR1 SGHVS and CDR2 FQNEAQ. CDR3 length: 16 amino acids. DNA of the CDR3: TGTGCCAGCAGCCCAATTCGGACAGGGGTTGCAGATACGCAGTATTTT. Protein: CASSPIRTGVADTQYF.

The count of this clone is one. The chain joins TRBV6-5 to TRBJ1-2, with 9 bases aligning to TRBD1. Looked up from germline, CDR1 is MNHEY and CDR2 is SVGAGI. J gave up 3 bases and V 5 bases, and 4 bases lay outside the gene matches. This CDR3 comprises 14 residues. The CDR3 DNA sequence: TGTGCCAGCAGTAGGGACAGGGAAGACTATGGCTACACCTTC. Its protein product is CASSRDREDYGYTF.

V usage is TRBV7-9 and J usage is TRBJ2-3; 8 bases are shared with TRBD1. The CDR3 is made up of 15 amino acids. Unmatched junction bases numbered 6, after V lost 1 base and J lost 6 bases. Germline V CDR1 and CDR2: SEHNR, FQNEAQ (reference sequence). CDR3 sequence (DNA): TGTGCCAGCAGCTTAGGGGCAGGGGGCGGCGATACGCAGTATTTT. Protein: CASSLGAGGGDTQYF.

This chain uses TRBV27 with TRBJ1-1, with 9 bases identical to TRBD1. This CDR3 comprises 14 residues. CDR1 and CDR2 (germline): MNHEY, SMNVEV (reference sequence). After removal of 4 bases from V and 2 bases from J, the junction contained 2 bases not matched to a gene. In DNA, the CDR3 is TGTGCCAGCAGTTACAGGGGGCGCAACACTGAAGCTTTCTTT. This sequence encodes CASSYRGRNTEAFF.

In DNA form, the CDR3 reads TGTGCCAGCAGTTTACCAGCAGGGGGGTACACTGAAGCTTTCTTT. Its protein is CASSLPAGGYTEAFF. The chain links TRBV28 to TRBJ1-1; TRBD1 agrees at 7 bases. From germline, CDR1 is MDHEN and CDR2 SYDVKM. V trimming: 2 bases; J trimming: 3 bases; junction bases outside the gene matches: 6. This CDR3 region has 15 residues.

CDR3 DNA sequence: TGTGCCAGCAGCCAAGAAGGATCGGCAGGGTGGACTGAAGCTTTCTTT. Encoded protein: CASSQEGSAGWTEAFF. V is TRBV4-2 and J is TRBJ1-1, with D possibly matching TRBD1 (5 bases). Per germline, CDR1 LGHNA and CDR2 YNFKEQ. The CDR3 length is 16 residues. V lost 0 bases and J lost 5, with 16 bases in between.

The chain combines TRBV3-1 (or the pseudogene TRBV3-2) with TRBJ2-7, with TRBD1 matching over 9 bases. This CDR3 has 16 residues. The junction had 9 bases not matched to a gene; V was cut back by 0 bases and J by 6 bases. The germline V gene encodes CDR1 LGHDT and CDR2 YNNKEL (reference sequence). The CDR3 here is CASSQDSGTGLGEQYF. The DNA for the CDR3 is TGTGCCAGCAGCCAAGATTCGGGGACAGGGCTTGGCGAGCAGTACTTC.

This clone occurred once. The J gene is TRBJ2-3, the V gene TRBV19, with TRBD1 as a possible D gene (5 bases). The CDR3 spans 15 residues. V gave up 6 bases and J gave up 2 bases, with 15 bases separating them. Germline loops: CDR1 LNHDA, CDR2 SQIVND (reference sequence). The CDR3 DNA sequence: TGTGCCAGTAGGGAAACAGGAGAACTCACAGATACGCAGTATTTT. Translated: CASRETGELTDTQYF. Drawing the rest from reference TRBV19 and TRBJ2-3, the complete variable domain is DGGITQSPKYLFRKEGQNVTLSCEQNLNHDAMYWYRQDPGQGLRLIYYSQIVNDFQKGDIAEGYSVSREKKESFPLTVTSAQKNPTAFYLCASRETGELTDTQYFGPGTRLTVL.

This chain uses TRBV5-6 with TRBJ2-3; TRBD2 might be the D (6 bases). The CDR3 sequence is 14 residues long. The germline V gene has CDR1 SGHDT and CDR2 YYEEEE. V gave up 2 bases and J gave up 0 bases, with 7 bases separating them. DNA for the CDR3: TGTGCCAGCAGCTTCGGGACTAGCACAGATACGCAGTATTTT. Its protein product is CASSFGTSTDTQYF. Complete variable domain (other parts from reference TRBV5-6 and TRBJ2-3): DAGVTQSPTHLIKTRGQQVTLRCSPKSGHDTVSWYQQALGQGPQFIFQYYEEEERQRGNFPDRFSGHQFPNYSSELNVNALLLGDSALYLCASSFGTSTDTQYFGPGTRLTVL.

Only a few counts were recorded for this clone. J is TRBJ2-1 and V is TRBV9, with TRBD2 as a possible D gene (6 bases). Trimming removed 0 bases from V and 9 bases from J, with 10 bases in between. Per germline, CDR1 SGDLS and CDR2 YYNGEE. This CDR3 is built from 13 residues. The DNA of the CDR3 is TGTGCCAGCAGCGTAGCTAGCGCAAGTGAGCAGTTCTTC. This translates into CASSVASASEQFF.

This chain joins TRBV28 and TRBJ2-1; no clear D. CDR1 and CDR2 from the germline V gene are MDHEN and SYDVKM. Trimming shortened V by 6 bases and J by 6 bases, and 12 bases separated the two germline ends. The CDR3 contains 13 residues. The CDR3 here is CASRVLTANEQFF. CDR3 coding DNA: TGTGCCAGCAGGGTACTAACCGCCAATGAGCAGTTCTTC.

The chain is built from TRBV4-2 and TRBJ2-3; 13 bases are shared with TRBD2. This CDR3 spans 15 amino acids. V gave up 6 bases and J gave up 2 bases; unmatched junction bases: 2. Germline CDR1 LGHNA, CDR2 YNFKEQ. The CDR3 sequence is CASSGTSGITDTQYF. The DNA of the CDR3 is TGTGCCAGCAGTGGGACTAGCGGGATCACAGATACGCAGTATTTT.

This chain joins TRBV2 and TRBJ1-4; 7 positions agree with TRBD1. The CDR3 totals 12 residues. The germline CDR1 and CDR2 sequences are SNHLY and FYNNEI. V trimming: 6 bases; J trimming: 5 bases; junction bases outside the gene matches: 0. The CDR3 loop is CASRQGNEKLFF. The CDR3 DNA follows: TGTGCCAGCAGACAGGGGAATGAAAAACTGTTTTTT.

Here the CDR3 DNA reads TGTGCCAGCAGCGAGGGGACAGGGGTAATGCCCGGCAATCAGCCCCAGCATTTT. The encoded protein is CASSEGTGVMPGNQPQHF. The rearrangement uses TRBV13 and TRBJ1-5; 10 nucleotides match TRBD1. The CDR3 is 18 amino acids. Germline-derived CDR1 and CDR2 are PRHDT and FYEKMQ (reference sequence). J gave up 2 bases and V 5 bases, and 12 bases lay outside the gene matches.

This chain uses TRBV18 with TRBJ2-7; no firm D call. V lost 2 bases to trimming and J lost 0 bases, with 8 bases between them. Germline CDR1 and CDR2: KGHSH and LQKENI. The CDR3 totals 14 residues. CDR3 nucleotides: TGTGCCAGCTCACCAAGCCCTAGCTCCTACGAGCAGTACTTC. It translates to CASSPSPSSYEQYF.